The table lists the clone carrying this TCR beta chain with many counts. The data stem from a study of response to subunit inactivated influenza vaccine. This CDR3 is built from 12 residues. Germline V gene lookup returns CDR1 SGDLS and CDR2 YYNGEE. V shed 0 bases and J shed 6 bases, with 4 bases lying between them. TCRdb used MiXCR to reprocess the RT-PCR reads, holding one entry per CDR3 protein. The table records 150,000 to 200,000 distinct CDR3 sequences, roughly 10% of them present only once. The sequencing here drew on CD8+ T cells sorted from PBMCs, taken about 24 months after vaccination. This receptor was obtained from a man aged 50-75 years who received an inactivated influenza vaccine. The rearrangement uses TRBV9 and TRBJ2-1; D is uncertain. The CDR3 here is CASSVAPNEQFF. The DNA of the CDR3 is TGTGCCAGCAGCGTAGCACCCAATGAGCAGTTCTTC.